This entry lists 8 T cell receptor beta chains sequenced from one sample in a study of OX40 agonist ivuxolimab in advanced cancers. Libraries were prepared by immunoSEQ multiplex PCR; TCRdb keeps only in-frame clonotypes and omits some of them. The sample carries 50,000 to 65,000 clones, about 80% recorded once. The source was CD4+ or CD8+ T cells sorted from blood, collected in a trial of the OX40 agonist ivuxolimab. The origin of the receptors is an adult with an advanced solid tumor such as melanoma, head and neck, liver or kidney cancer.

The genes are TRBV19 and TRBJ2-4; 12 bases are shared with TRBD2. Germline V lookup: CDR1 LNHDA, CDR2 SQIVND (reference sequence). With 5 bases clipped from V and 2 bases from J, the junction kept 7 bases outside the gene matches. CDR3 length equals 17 residues. The CDR3 reads CASSALTSGSTKNIQYF. The CDR3 coding sequence is TGTGCCAGTAGTGCCCTGACTAGCGGGAGCACCAAAAACATTCAGTACTTC. The complete variable domain, with remaining parts taken from reference TRBV19 and TRBJ2-4, reads DGGITQSPKYLFRKEGQNVTLSCEQNLNHDAMYWYRQDPGQGLRLIYYSQIVNDFQKGDIAEGYSVSREKKESFPLTVTSAQKNPTAFYLCASSALTSGSTKNIQYFGAGTRLSVL.

In this sample, this clone turned up once. The gene calls are TRBV30 and TRBJ1-1, with D tentatively TRBD1 (6 bases). The germline gives CDR1 GTSNPN, CDR2 SVGIG (reference sequence). Deletions cut 0 bases from V and 1 base from J, with 15 bases between. This CDR3 has 16 residues. The CDR3 nucleotides are TGTGCCTGGAGTGTACGATTCGGACAGCCGAACACTGAAGCTTTCTTT. It yields the protein CAWSVRFGQPNTEAFF.

The V call is TRBV29-1, the J call TRBJ2-1; 10 bases are a match to TRBD1. CDR1 and CDR2 (germline): SQVTM, ANQGSEA. The CDR3 has 15 amino acids. Unmatched junction bases numbered 11, after V lost 6 bases and J lost 6 bases. In DNA form, the CDR3 reads TGCAGCGTCTTGTGGCGGGACAGGGGAGGCAATGAGCAGTTCTTC. Its translation is CSVLWRDRGGNEQFF.

The chain is built from TRBV30 and TRBJ2-5, with 11 bases lining up with TRBD2. This CDR3 is 15 amino acids long. CDR1 and CDR2 (germline): GTSNPN, SVGIG (reference sequence). J lost 5 bases, V lost 3 bases, and 8 bases had no gene match. CDR3 in amino acids: CAWRFRTSGSETQYF. CDR3 nucleotides: TGTGCCTGGAGGTTCAGAACTAGCGGGAGTGAGACCCAGTACTTC.

This chain connects TRBV6-5 to TRBJ2-7; D is tentatively TRBD1 or TRBD2 (6 bases each). V lost 6 bases and J 3 bases, leaving 15 bases between the germline ends. This CDR3 comprises 14 residues. Germline lookup yields CDR1 MNHEY and CDR2 SVGAGI. The CDR3 DNA is TGTGCCAGCAGCCACGGCGGGACACTCTACGAGCAGTACTTC. It encodes CASSHGGTLYEQYF.

This CDR3 reads CAISYRLAGGRQNTGELFF. CDR3 DNA: TGTGCCATCAGCTACCGACTAGCGGGGGGGCGCCAGAACACCGGGGAGCTGTTTTTT. This chain links TRBV10-3 with TRBJ2-2, with 14 bases that match TRBD2. V was pared by 6 bases and J by 1 base, with 10 bases of the junction left unmatched. Germline CDR1 and CDR2: ENHRY and SYGVKD. The CDR3 contains 19 residues.

The V gene is TRBV29-1, the J gene TRBJ2-5; 10 bases are shared with TRBD2. The germline CDR1 and CDR2 sequences are SQVTM and ANQGSEA. The trim removed 1 base at V and 5 bases at J, leaving 7 bases unmatched. The CDR3 is 15 residues long. The CDR3, as DNA: TGCAGCGTTGAAGGAGCGGGGGGGCGTGGGGAGACCCAGTACTTC. It is translated as CSVEGAGGRGETQYF.

The CDR3 loop is CASRGAGENEQFF. CDR3 nucleotides: TGTGCCAGCCGAGGAGCGGGGGAAAATGAGCAGTTCTTC. V gene TRBV6-5 combines with J gene TRBJ2-1, with 8 bases identical to TRBD2. Germline CDR1 MNHEY, CDR2 SVGAGI. Trimming cost V 8 bases and J 7 bases; bases outside gene matches: 7. The CDR3 contains 13 residues.